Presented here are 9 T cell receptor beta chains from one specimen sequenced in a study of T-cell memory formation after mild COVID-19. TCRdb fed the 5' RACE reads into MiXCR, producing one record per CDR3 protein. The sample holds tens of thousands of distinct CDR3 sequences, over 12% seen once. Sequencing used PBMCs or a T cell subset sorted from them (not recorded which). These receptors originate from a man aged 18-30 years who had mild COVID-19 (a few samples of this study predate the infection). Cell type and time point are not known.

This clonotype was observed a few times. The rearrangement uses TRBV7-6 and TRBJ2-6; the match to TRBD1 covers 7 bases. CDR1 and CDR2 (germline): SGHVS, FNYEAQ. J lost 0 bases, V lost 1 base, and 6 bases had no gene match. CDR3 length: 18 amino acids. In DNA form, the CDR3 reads TGTGCCAGCAGCTTAGTGGGCAGGGGGAACTCTGGGGCCAACGTCCTGACTTTC. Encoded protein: CASSLVGRGNSGANVLTF. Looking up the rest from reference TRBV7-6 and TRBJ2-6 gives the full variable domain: GAGVSQSPRYKVTKRGQDVALRCDPISGHVSLYWYRQALGQGPEFLTYFNYEAQQDKSGLPNDRFSAERPEGSISTLTIQRTEQRDSAMYRCASSLVGRGNSGANVLTFGAGSRLTVL.

This CDR3 reads CSATFDENTGELFF. Written as DNA, the CDR3 is TGCAGTGCTACCTTCGACGAGAACACCGGGGAGCTGTTTTTT. The chain employs TRBV20-1 and TRBJ2-2; D is ambiguous. The V gene lost 4 bases and the J gene lost 1 base, with 10 bases spanning the gap. The CDR3 length is 14 residues. Germline CDR1 DFQATT, CDR2 SNEGSKA (reference sequence).

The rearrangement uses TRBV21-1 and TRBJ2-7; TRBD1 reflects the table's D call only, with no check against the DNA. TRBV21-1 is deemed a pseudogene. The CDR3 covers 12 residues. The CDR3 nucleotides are TGTGCCACCAAGGGGGCGGTGCCCGAGCAGTACGTC. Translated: CATKGAVPEQYV.

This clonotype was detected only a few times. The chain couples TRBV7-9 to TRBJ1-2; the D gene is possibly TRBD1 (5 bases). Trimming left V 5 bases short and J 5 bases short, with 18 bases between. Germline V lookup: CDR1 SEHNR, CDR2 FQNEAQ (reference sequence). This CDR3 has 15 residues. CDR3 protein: CASSRTPGTDYGYTF. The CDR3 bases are TGTGCCAGCAGCCGTACTCCCGGGACGGATTATGGCTACACCTTC.

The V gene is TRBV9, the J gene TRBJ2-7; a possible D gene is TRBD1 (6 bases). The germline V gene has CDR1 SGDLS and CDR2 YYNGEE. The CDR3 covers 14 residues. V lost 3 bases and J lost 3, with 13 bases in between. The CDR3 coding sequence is TGTGCCAGCAGCGAACAGGGACGGGGCTACGAGCAGTACTTC. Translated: CASSEQGRGYEQYF.

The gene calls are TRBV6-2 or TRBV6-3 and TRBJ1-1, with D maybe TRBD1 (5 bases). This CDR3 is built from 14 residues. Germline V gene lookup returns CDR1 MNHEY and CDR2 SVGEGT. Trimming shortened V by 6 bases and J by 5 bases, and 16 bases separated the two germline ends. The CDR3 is CASSFNPHRTEAFF. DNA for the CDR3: TGTGCCAGCAGCTTCAACCCCCACAGGACTGAAGCTTTCTTT.

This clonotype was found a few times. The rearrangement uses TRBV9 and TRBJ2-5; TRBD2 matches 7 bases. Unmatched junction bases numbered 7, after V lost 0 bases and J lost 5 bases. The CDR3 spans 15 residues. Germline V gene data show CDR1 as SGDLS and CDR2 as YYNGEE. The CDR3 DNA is TGTGCCAGCAGCGTAGGAGCTAGCGGCTCTGAGACCCAGTACTTC. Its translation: CASSVGASGSETQYF.

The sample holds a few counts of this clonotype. CDR3 region: CASSQDPSSGELFF. The CDR3 DNA is TGTGCCAGCAGCCAAGATCCCAGCTCCGGGGAGCTGTTTTTT. The chain joins TRBV4-2 to TRBJ2-2; no clear D. The CDR3 is 14 residues long. Germline V CDR1 and CDR2: LGHNA, YNFKEQ. The V and J ends lost 0 bases and 6 bases respectively, with 8 bases between them.

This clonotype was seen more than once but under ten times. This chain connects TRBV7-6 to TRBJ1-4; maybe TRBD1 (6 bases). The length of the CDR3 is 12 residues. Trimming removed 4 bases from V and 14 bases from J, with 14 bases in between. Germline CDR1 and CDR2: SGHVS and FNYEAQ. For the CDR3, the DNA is TGTGCCAGCAGCTCATCGGGGGCCGCTCTGTTTTTT. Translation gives CASSSSGAALFF.